This T cell receptor beta chain derives from a study of identical twins. Germline V gene lookup returns CDR1 SGHTA and CDR2 FQGTGA. The CDR3 runs to 13 residues. V lost 2 bases and J lost 1, with 4 bases in between. There are many counts of this clonotype. Antigen: not known. Addition of a universal primer site occurred through template switching, and cDNA carried unique molecular identifiers. From the 5' RACE reads, TCRdb called clonotypes with MiXCR, one entry per CDR3 protein. The sample includes around 670,000 distinct CDR3 sequences, approximately 6.1% seen only once; the top ten take roughly 2%. Study-level results: Not following the same donors, the study drew its conclusions from cross-sectional statistical analysis. High-abundance cord blood beta clonotypes had fewer insertions; memory repertoires showed none.

The chain recombines TRBV7-3 with TRBJ2-3; D gene ambiguous. The sequenced material came from naive T cells sorted from blood. The sequence was collected from a man between 18 and 29 years old in good health. The CDR3 coding sequence is TGTGCCAGCAGCTTATATCGCACAGATACGCAGTATTTT. It yields the protein CASSLYRTDTQYF. Full variable domain (rest looked up from reference TRBV7-3 and TRBJ2-3): GAGVSQTPSNKVTEKGKYVELRCDPISGHTALYWYRQSLGQGPEFLIYFQGTGAADDSGLPNDRFFAVRPEGSVSTLKIQRTERGDSAVYLCASSLYRTDTQYFGPGTRLTVL.